The 2 T cell receptor beta chains listed next were all sequenced from one sample in a study of blood T cells in healthy people across ages (dated by TCRdb to 2014 to 2015). Libraries were prepared through 5' RACE. For sequencing, an Illumina HiSeq 2500 was employed. A second roughly 6 to 12 cycle PCR used a sample-barcoded 5' primer and a J-beta primer mix. In-frame beta chains were kept once TCRdb had trimmed the public reads at Q25 with fastp and called clones with MiXCR. Each entry is one CDR3 protein sequence, shown with its most common DNA and genes. The sample table lists around 990,000 distinct CDR3 sequences, less than 45% of them with a count of one. The ten largest account for around 13% of the sample. Sequencing was done on a sample of blood. The receptors originated from a man younger than 35 in good health.

This clonotype has just a few counts. V usage is TRBV20-1 and J usage is TRBJ2-5; 7 nucleotides agree with TRBD1. Germline V gives CDR1 DFQATT, CDR2 SNEGSKA (reference sequence). This CDR3 is built from 15 residues. V trimming: 5 bases; J trimming: 4 bases; junction bases outside the gene matches: 13. CDR3 sequence: CSAPVWTGLRETQYF. The CDR3 nucleotides are TGCAGTGCTCCGGTCTGGACAGGTTTGCGAGAGACCCAGTACTTC.

V is TRBV7-2 and J is TRBJ1-5, with D tentatively TRBD1 (6 bases). Trimming cost V 5 bases and J 3 bases, with 20 bases left between them. Germline assignment: CDR1 SGHTA and CDR2 FQGNSA. CDR3 length: 17 residues. The chain's CDR3 is CASSTTPKQGYNQPQHF. The CDR3 bases are TGTGCCAGCAGCACCACGCCTAAACAGGGCTACAATCAGCCCCAGCATTTT.